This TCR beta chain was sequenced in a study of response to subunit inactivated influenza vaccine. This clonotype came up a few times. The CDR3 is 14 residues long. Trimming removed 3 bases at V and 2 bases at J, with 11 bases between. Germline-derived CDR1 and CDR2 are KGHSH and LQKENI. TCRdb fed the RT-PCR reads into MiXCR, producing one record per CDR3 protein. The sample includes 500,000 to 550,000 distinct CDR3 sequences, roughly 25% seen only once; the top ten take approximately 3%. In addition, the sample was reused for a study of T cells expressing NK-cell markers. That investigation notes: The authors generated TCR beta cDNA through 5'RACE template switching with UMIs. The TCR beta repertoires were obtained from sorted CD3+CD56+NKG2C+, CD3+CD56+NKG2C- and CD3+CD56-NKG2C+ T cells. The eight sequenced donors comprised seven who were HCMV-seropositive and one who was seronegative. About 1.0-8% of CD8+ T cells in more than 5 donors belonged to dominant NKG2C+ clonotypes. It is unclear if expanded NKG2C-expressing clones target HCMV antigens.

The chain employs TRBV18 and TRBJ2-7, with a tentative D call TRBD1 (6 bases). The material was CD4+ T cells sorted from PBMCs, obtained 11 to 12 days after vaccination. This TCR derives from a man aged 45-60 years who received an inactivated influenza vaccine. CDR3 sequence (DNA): TGTGCCAGCTCACCGACCGGGACACCCTACGAGCAGTACTTC. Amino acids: CASSPTGTPYEQYF. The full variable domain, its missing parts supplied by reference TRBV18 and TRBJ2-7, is NAGVMQNPRHLVRRRGQEARLRCSPMKGHSHVYWYRQLPEEGLKFMVYLQKENIIDESGMPKERFSAEFPKEGPSILRIQQVVRGDSAAYFCASSPTGTPYEQYFGPGTRLTVT.